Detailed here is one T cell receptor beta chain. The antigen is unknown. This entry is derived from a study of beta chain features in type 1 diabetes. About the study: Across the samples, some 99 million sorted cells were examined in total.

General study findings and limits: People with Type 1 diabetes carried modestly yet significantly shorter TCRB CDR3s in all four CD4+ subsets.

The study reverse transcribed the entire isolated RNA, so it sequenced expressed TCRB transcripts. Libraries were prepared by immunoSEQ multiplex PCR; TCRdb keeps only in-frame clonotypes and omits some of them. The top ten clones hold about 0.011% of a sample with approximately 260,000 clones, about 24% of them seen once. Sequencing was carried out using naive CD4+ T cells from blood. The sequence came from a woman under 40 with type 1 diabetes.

The CDR3 DNA reads TGCAGCGTTGCGAAGGGGACAAGCACAGATACGCAGTATTTT. As protein: CSVAKGTSTDTQYF. The chain links TRBV29-1 to TRBJ2-3, with D perhaps matching TRBD1 (6 bases). CDR1 SQVTM and CDR2 ANQGSEA come from the germline V gene. The CDR3 runs to 14 residues. V shed 4 bases and J shed 0 bases, with 11 bases lying between them.